The 10 T cell receptor beta chains in this list originate from one sample, sequenced in a study of T cells in Graves' hyperthyroidism and ophthalmopathy. Template material for amplifying TCR beta CDR3 regions consisted of RNA transcripts. First-round RT-PCR targeting the TCR CDR3 was performed with the HTBI primer set. TCRdb re-called the multiplex PCR reads through MiXCR, storing one row per CDR3 protein. This sample has hundreds of thousands of distinct CDR3 sequences, with about 15% found just once. The sample was blood. Receptors were obtained from a woman aged 25 to 39 with Graves' hyperthyroidism that later progressed to Graves' ophthalmopathy.

This chain connects TRBV11-3 to TRBJ2-3, with 11 bases lining up with TRBD2. With 5 bases clipped from V and 0 bases from J, the junction kept 10 bases outside the gene matches. Per the germline V gene, CDR1 is SGHNT and CDR2 is YENEEA. The CDR3 is 18 residues long. Written as DNA, the CDR3 is TGTGCCAGCAGCCCCGGGACTAGCGGTGTGGCTAGCACAGATACGCAGTATTTT. Its translation: CASSPGTSGVASTDTQYF.

J is TRBJ1-4 and V is TRBV7-2; tentatively, D is TRBD1 (5 bases). The CDR3 loop spans 16 amino acids. In germline, CDR1 is SGHTA, CDR2 FQGNSA. V shed 2 bases and J shed 2 bases, with 12 bases lying between them. CDR3 nucleotide sequence: TGTGCCAGCAGCTTACAGGGTAAAATGACTAATGAAAAACTGTTTTTT. This translates into CASSLQGKMTNEKLFF.

There are many counts of this clonotype. The CDR3 DNA reads TGTGCCAGCACCCCAAACAATGAGCAGTTCTTC. Translating gives CASTPNNEQFF. V usage is TRBV7-9 and J usage is TRBJ2-1; D not certain. Deletions cut 7 bases from V and 5 bases from J, with 6 bases between. Germline CDR1 SEHNR, CDR2 FQNEAQ (reference sequence). The CDR3 length is 11 residues.

This clonotype was observed many times. The chain is built from TRBV6-2 or TRBV6-3 and TRBJ2-3; 9 bases match TRBD1. This CDR3 comprises 15 residues. Germline trimming cut 4 bases from V and 3 bases from J; bases unmatched to any gene: 5. Germline V gene data show CDR1 as MNHEY and CDR2 as SVGEGT. CDR3 in DNA: TGTGCCAGCAGTTCATTACAGGGGGCAACAGATACGCAGTATTTT. Its protein is CASSSLQGATDTQYF.

Details on this clonotype: A single base separates this from a much larger clone, so it may be a read error. This rearrangement joins TRBV28 to TRBJ2-4; 7 bases are a match to TRBD1. Germline CDR1 MDHEN, CDR2 SYDVKM. V lost 5 bases to trimming and J lost 12 bases; unmatched junction nucleotides: 4. This CDR3 has 11 residues. CDR3 amino acids: CASSPTGAQYF. The CDR3 DNA reads TGTGCCAGCAGTCCTACAGGGGCTCAGTACTTC. The full variable domain, rest sourced from reference TRBV28 and TRBJ2-4, is DVKVTQSSRYLVKRTGEKVFLECVQDMDHENMFWYRQDPGLGLRLIYFSYDVKMKEKGDIPEGYSVSREKKERFSLILESASTNQTSMYLCASSPTGAQYFGAGTRLSVL.

This clonotype was counted ten times or more. The rearrangement joins TRBV12-3 or TRBV12-4 to TRBJ1-5, with 7 bases identical to TRBD1. The CDR3 runs to 14 residues. With V trimmed by 5 bases and J by 9 bases, 10 bases remained unmatched. CDR3: CASSHGTDSGPQHF. The CDR3 coding sequence is TGTGCCAGCAGTCACGGGACAGACTCAGGGCCCCAGCATTTT.

In its sample, this clonotype was seen many times. The rearrangement joins TRBV2 to TRBJ2-5, with D uncertain. The germline V gene encodes CDR1 SNHLY and CDR2 FYNNEI. The V end was cut by 4 bases, the J end by 3 bases, with 6 bases between. The CDR3 covers 12 residues. The CDR3 DNA reads TGTGCCAGCAGTGGCGCAAAAGAGACCCAGTACTTC. Translation: CASSGAKETQYF.

This clonotype was detected only a few times. Being one base from a much bigger clone, this may be a read error. The V call is TRBV2, the J call TRBJ2-3, with 12 nucleotides matching TRBD1. V dropped 7 bases and J dropped 4; count of bases not matched to a gene: 3. Germline V gene sequence: CDR1 SNHLY, CDR2 FYNNEI. The CDR3 is 14 residues long. The CDR3 is CASKGTGGPDTQYF. CDR3 nucleotides: TGTGCCAGCAAGGGGACAGGGGGCCCAGATACGCAGTATTTT.

Only a few counts were recorded for this clonotype. The chain recombines TRBV6-1 with TRBJ2-7; TRBD1 agrees at 7 bases. The J segment lost 6 bases and the V segment lost 6 bases, leaving 11 bases of the junction unmatched. The CDR3 contains 14 residues. Germline V lookup: CDR1 MNHNS, CDR2 SASEGT. The CDR3 coding sequence is TGTGCCAGCAGGGCCAGCCGGGACAGCGTCGAGCAGTACTTC. Translating gives CASRASRDSVEQYF.

This clonotype was seen only once. This rearrangement joins TRBV12-3 or TRBV12-4 to TRBJ2-1; D is ambiguous. The CDR3 spans 16 residues. V was cut by 4 bases and J by 4 bases, with 17 bases left in between. CDR3 sequence reads: CASSSATPPTYNEQFF. As DNA, the CDR3 is TGTGCCAGCAGTTCAGCGACCCCACCCACATACAATGAGCAGTTCTTC.